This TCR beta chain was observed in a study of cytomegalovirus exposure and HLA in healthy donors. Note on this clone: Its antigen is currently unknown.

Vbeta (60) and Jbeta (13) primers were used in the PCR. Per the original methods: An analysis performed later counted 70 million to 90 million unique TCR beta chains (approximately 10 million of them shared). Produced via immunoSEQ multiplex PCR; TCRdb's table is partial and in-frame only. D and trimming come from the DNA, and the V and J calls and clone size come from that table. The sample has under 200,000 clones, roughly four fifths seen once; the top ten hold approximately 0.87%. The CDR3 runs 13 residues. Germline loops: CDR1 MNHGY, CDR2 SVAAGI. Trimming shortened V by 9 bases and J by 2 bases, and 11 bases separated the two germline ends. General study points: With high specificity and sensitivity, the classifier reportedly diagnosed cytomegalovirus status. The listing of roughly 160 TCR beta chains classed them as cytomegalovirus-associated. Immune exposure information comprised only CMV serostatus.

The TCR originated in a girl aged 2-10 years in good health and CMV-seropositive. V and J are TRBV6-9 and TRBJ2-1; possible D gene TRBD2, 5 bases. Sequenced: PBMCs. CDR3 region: CASRAGPYNEQFF. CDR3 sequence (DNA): TGTGCCAGTCGGGCGGGCCCCTACAATGAGCAGTTCTTC.